Below, 31 T cell receptor beta chains from the same sample are listed, as sequenced in a study of blood T cell repertoires in COVID-19. The repertoire was sequenced with immunoSEQ multiplex PCR; TCRdb's copy has only in-frame clones and lacks some. The sample contains about 160,000 clones, almost 85% of which appear only once. Sample: peripheral blood. Every receptor here comes from a man aged 35-49 years who had recovered from COVID-19.

The V and J genes are TRBV7-4 and TRBJ1-4; 9 bases match TRBD1. This CDR3 has 14 residues. Germline V gene lookup returns CDR1 SGHVT and CDR2 SQSDAQ. Trimming removed 4 bases from V and 8 bases from J; junction bases left unmatched: 5. The CDR3 reads CASSWGQGREKLFF. The CDR3 bases are TGTGCCAGCAGCTGGGGACAGGGCAGGGAAAAACTGTTTTTT.

The V call is TRBV7-8, the J call TRBJ1-3, with D tentatively TRBD1 (6 bases). Germline V gives CDR1 SGHVS, CDR2 FQNEAQ. Trimming removed 1 base from V and 4 bases from J, with 11 bases in between. The length of the CDR3 is 15 residues. Written as DNA, the CDR3 is TGTGCCAGCAGCTTAGGGGGGCTCTTCGGAAACACCATATATTTT. Translation gives CASSLGGLFGNTIYF.

The table lists this clone with a few counts. CDR3 in amino acids: CATSDGLAFEQYF. The CDR3 DNA sequence: TGTGCCACCAGTGATGGACTAGCGTTCGAGCAGTACTTC. The V call is TRBV24-1, the J call TRBJ2-7, with 9 positions matching TRBD2. CDR3 size: 13 residues. Germline V gene data show CDR1 as KGHDR and CDR2 as SFDVKD. Trimming cost V 3 bases and J 6 bases; bases outside gene matches: 2.

V is TRBV6-5 and J is TRBJ1-1; D is perhaps TRBD1 (5 bases). The germline gives CDR1 MNHEY, CDR2 SVGAGI. The V end lost 2 bases, the J end lost 0 bases, and 10 bases lay between the germline ends. This CDR3 is 15 amino acids long. CDR3 residues: CASSYVAGMNTEAFF. CDR3 bases: TGTGCCAGCAGTTACGTGGCAGGGATGAACACTGAAGCTTTCTTT.

In the case of this clone: Relative to the germline gene, one junction end is altered; a read error may explain this. This sequence joins TRBV3-1 (or the pseudogene TRBV3-2) and TRBJ2-2; 8 positions agree with TRBD1. CDR3 length: 15 amino acids. Germline CDR1 reads LGHDT; CDR2 reads YNNKEL (reference sequence). The CDR3 sequence is CASSQWTGNSGELFF. The CDR3 nucleotides are TGTGCCAGCAGCCAATGGACAGGGAACAGCGGGGAGCTGTTTTTT.

The J gene is TRBJ2-5, the V gene TRBV3-1 (or the pseudogene TRBV3-2); TRBD2 is a possible D gene (5 bases). Germline CDR1 reads LGHDT; CDR2 reads YNNKEL (reference sequence). The CDR3 sequence is 14 residues long. With 1 base removed from V and 4 bases from J, the gap between germline ends came to 10 bases. CDR3 residues: CASSQGWGVETQYF. The CDR3 DNA follows: TGTGCCAGCAGCCAAGGTTGGGGAGTAGAGACCCAGTACTTC.

This clone was seen just once. The V and J genes are TRBV23-1 and TRBJ1-2; 10 bases line up with TRBD1. TRBV23-1 counts as an open reading frame of uncertain function. The trim removed 0 bases at V and 7 bases at J, leaving 20 bases unmatched. The CDR3 is made up of 20 amino acids. CDR3 sequence (DNA): TGCGCCAGCAGTCAATCAGGGCCGGGACAGGGGATCGAGGTTGTTACTGGCTACACCTTC. Its protein is CASSQSGPGQGIEVVTGYTF.

The chain couples TRBV7-2 to TRBJ2-5; TRBD2 matches at 9 bases. Germline V gives CDR1 SGHTA, CDR2 FQGNSA. After removal of 5 bases from V and 8 bases from J, the junction contained 9 bases not matched to a gene. This CDR3 spans 14 amino acids. The CDR3 DNA sequence: TGTGCCAGCAGCCCAGATGGTAGCGGGAGTACCCAGTACTTC. This translates into CASSPDGSGSTQYF.

The rearrangement joins TRBV6-5 to TRBJ2-5; 8 positions match TRBD2. Germline loops: CDR1 MNHEY, CDR2 SVGAGI. The J segment lost 3 bases and the V segment lost 7 bases, leaving 10 bases of the junction unmatched. This CDR3 is built from 15 residues. The CDR3, as DNA: TGTGCCAGCACCACGGCCCGGACTAGCAAAGAGACCCAGTACTTC. Protein: CASTTARTSKETQYF.

The chain is built from TRBV2 and TRBJ2-1, with D hard to call. Germline lookup yields CDR1 SNHLY and CDR2 FYNNEI. The CDR3 is 13 amino acids. Trimming left V 4 bases short and J 8 bases short, with 12 bases between. CDR3 DNA: TGTGCCAGCAGTGGGTCCGGGTTCGATGAGCAGTTCTTC. Translating gives CASSGSGFDEQFF.

The rearrangement uses TRBV10-3 and TRBJ1-2, with a possible D match to TRBD1 (5 bases). The germline CDR1 and CDR2 sequences are ENHRY and SYGVKD. V lost 0 bases, J lost 5 bases, and 10 bases lay in between. This CDR3 has 14 amino acids. CDR3 in DNA: TGTGCCATCAGTGAGTCGGGGCGGCAGTATGGCTACACCTTC. Residues: CAISESGRQYGYTF.

This chain joins TRBV4-1 and TRBJ1-1, with D unresolved. CDR1 MGHRA and CDR2 YSYEKL come from the germline V gene. Trimming shortened V by 4 bases and J by 2 bases, and 29 bases separated the two germline ends. The CDR3 loop spans 20 amino acids. The chain's CDR3 is CASSLPSGIVRNTKNTEAFF. The DNA for the CDR3 is TGCGCCAGCAGCCTCCCCTCCGGGATCGTTCGAAATACAAAAAACACTGAAGCTTTCTTT.

The chain uses TRBV5-6 and TRBJ2-5, with D perhaps matching TRBD1 (5 bases). This CDR3 comprises 16 residues. CDR1 and CDR2 (germline): SGHDT, YYEEEE. The V end lost 2 bases, the J end lost 3 bases, and 17 bases lay between the germline ends. The CDR3 nucleotides are TGTGCCAGCAGCTTAGCTGGTGGGGCAGGGAAAGAGACCCAGTACTTC. This encodes CASSLAGGAGKETQYF.

The gene calls are TRBV5-1 and TRBJ2-1; 7 positions agree with TRBD2. There are 14 residues in the CDR3. The junction had 9 bases not matched to a gene; V was cut back by 4 bases and J by 8 bases. CDR1 and CDR2 (germline): SGHRS, YFSETQ. The CDR3 is CASSPRDYLHEQFF. In nucleotides, the CDR3 is TGCGCCAGCAGCCCCCGGGACTACCTTCATGAGCAGTTCTTC.

The chain couples TRBV5-1 to TRBJ2-5; 8 bases line up with TRBD1. The V gene end was trimmed by 5 bases and the J gene end by 4 bases; junction bases not matched to a gene: 7. This CDR3 is built from 14 residues. The V gene's germline CDR1 is SGHRS and CDR2 YFSETQ. The CDR3, as DNA: TGCGCCAGCAGGCAAGACAGGGGAGTAGAGACCCAGTACTTC. The encoded protein is CASRQDRGVETQYF.

This rearrangement joins TRBV3-1 (or the pseudogene TRBV3-2) to TRBJ2-1; a possible D gene is TRBD1 (5 bases). Trimming took off 3 bases at V and 11 bases at J, with 17 bases between the two ends. Germline CDR1 LGHDT, CDR2 YNNKEL (reference sequence). CDR3 length: 14 residues. The CDR3 DNA is TGTGCCAGCAGCCAGGGTCGAGAGCACAGGAAGCAGTTCTTC. It yields the protein CASSQGREHRKQFF.

The chain carries TRBV6-5 and TRBJ1-5; a weak D match, TRBD1 (6 bases). Trimming stripped 6 bases from V and 0 bases from J, with 12 bases between. Germline lookup yields CDR1 MNHEY and CDR2 SVGAGI. This CDR3 comprises 15 residues. The CDR3 is CASRLQGISNQPQHF. DNA for the CDR3: TGTGCCAGCAGGCTACAGGGTATTAGCAATCAGCCCCAGCATTTT.

The chain has TRBV11-3 and TRBJ2-7; 8 bases map to TRBD1. Germline V gene lookup returns CDR1 SGHNT and CDR2 YENEEA. This CDR3 is 14 amino acids long. V lost 4 bases to trimming and J lost 6 bases; unmatched junction nucleotides: 8. CDR3 in DNA: TGTGCCAGCAGCTCTGGACAGGGAACCGGCGAGCAGTACTTC. Translating it yields CASSSGQGTGEQYF. The entire variable domain, with the rest obtained from reference TRBV11-3 and TRBJ2-7, is as follows: EAGVVQSPRYKIIEKKQPVAFWCNPISGHNTLYWYLQNLGQGPELLIRYENEEAVDDSQLPKDRFSAERLKGVDSTLKIQPAELGDSAVYLCASSSGQGTGEQYFGPGTRLTVT.

With regard to this clone: Different DNA sequences within this sample yield the same CDR3. CDR3 amino acids: CATSRDRGSYEQYF. The CDR3, as DNA: TGTGCCACCAGCAGAGATAGGGGGTCCTACGAGCAGTACTTC. V usage is TRBV15 and J usage is TRBJ2-7, with D possibly TRBD1 on 6 matching bases. V lost 0 bases to trimming and J lost 1 base, with 7 bases between them. This CDR3 has 14 residues. Germline CDR1 and CDR2: LNHNV and YYDKDF (reference sequence).

This clone was recorded only once. This chain uses TRBV5-4 with TRBJ2-1; TRBD1 matches at 9 bases. The CDR3 is 14 residues long. V shed 4 bases and J 4 bases; nucleotides not matched to a gene: 3. Germline assignment: CDR1 SGHNT and CDR2 YYREEE (reference sequence). CDR3 amino acids: CASSLGTGYNEQFF. The CDR3 DNA reads as TGTGCCAGCAGCCTCGGGACAGGGTACAATGAGCAGTTCTTC.

This chain links TRBV5-4 with TRBJ2-5, with 8 bases fitting TRBD2. The germline V gene has CDR1 SGHNT and CDR2 YYREEE (reference sequence). The CDR3 is 14 residues long. V shed 0 bases and J 4 bases; nucleotides not matched to a gene: 2. CDR3 in DNA: TGTGCCAGCAGCTTGGCTGGACTAGCAGAGACCCAGTACTTC. Translated, it gives CASSLAGLAETQYF.

Here the CDR3 reads CASGLRGDTQYF. Here the CDR3 DNA reads TGTGCTAGTGGTTTGCGGGGGGATACGCAGTATTTT. The V call is TRBV12-5, the J call TRBJ2-3; tentative D call: TRBD2 (6 bases). V was trimmed by 2 bases and J by 6 bases, leaving 6 bases between them. The CDR3 consists of 12 residues. Per germline, CDR1 LGHNT and CDR2 FRNRAP.

The rearrangement uses TRBV11-2 and TRBJ2-5; TRBD2 matches at 11 bases. The CDR3 loop spans 17 amino acids. From germline, CDR1 is SGHAT and CDR2 FQNNGV. V lost 5 bases to trimming and J lost 0 bases; unmatched junction nucleotides: 8. The CDR3 region is CASSPGRLAGYQETQYF. The DNA for the CDR3 is TGTGCCAGCAGCCCGGGTCGACTAGCGGGGTACCAAGAGACCCAGTACTTC.

The chain carries TRBV13 and TRBJ1-4, with a tentative D call TRBD1 (5 bases). The CDR3 loop spans 16 amino acids. Germline lookup yields CDR1 PRHDT and CDR2 FYEKMQ (reference sequence). Between the trimmed V and J ends, which lost 4 bases and 12 bases, there was a span of 24 bases. The CDR3 loop reads CASSSGASRAGGELFF. For the CDR3, the DNA is TGTGCCAGCAGCTCCGGGGCGAGTCGGGCCGGAGGGGAACTGTTTTTT.

J is TRBJ2-1 and V is TRBV24-1; D perhaps matches TRBD1 (6 bases). The germline gives CDR1 KGHDR, CDR2 SFDVKD. The CDR3 totals 15 residues. Between the trimmed V and J ends, which lost 5 bases and 0 bases, there was a span of 10 bases. As DNA, the CDR3 is TGTGCCACCAGTGGTGGGACAAACTCCTACAATGAGCAGTTCTTC. It specifies CATSGGTNSYNEQFF.

In its sample, this clone was seen once. The J gene is TRBJ2-5, the V gene TRBV9; perhaps TRBD2 as D (6 bases). The CDR3 covers 23 residues. The V gene's germline CDR1 is SGDLS and CDR2 YYNGEE. V dropped 5 bases and J dropped 5 bases, with 43 bases sitting between them. CDR3 sequence (DNA): TGTGCCAGCAGTGAACAGGAGGGTAAAGAGGGTGAGGTGACCGGGAGCGGTATGGAGACCCAGTACTTC. It codes for CASSEQEGKEGEVTGSGMETQYF.

The chain joins TRBV11-3 to TRBJ2-1; D possibly corresponds to TRBD1 (6 bases). The CDR3 is 15 amino acids. CDR1 SGHNT and CDR2 YENEEA come from the germline V gene. Deletions cut 5 bases from V and 8 bases from J, with 19 bases between. The CDR3 protein is CASSPGPSGDHEQFF. The CDR3 nucleotides read TGTGCCAGCAGCCCAGGTCCCTCAGGGGATCATGAGCAGTTCTTC.

J is TRBJ2-3 and V is TRBV6-5; 10 bases match TRBD1. The CDR3 sequence is 14 residues long. Germline CDR1 and CDR2: MNHEY and SVGAGI. V lost 6 bases to trimming and J lost 4 bases; unmatched junction nucleotides: 4. CDR3 in DNA: TGTGCCAGCAGCACCGGGACAGGGGCAGATACGCAGTATTTT. This translates into CASSTGTGADTQYF.

The DNA for the CDR3 is TGTGCCAGCAGCTTAGCTGCGGGGGGGCCCTACGAGCAGTACTTC. Translated: CASSLAAGGPYEQYF. The gene calls are TRBV7-9 and TRBJ2-7; 9 bases line up with TRBD2. The CDR3 consists of 15 residues. V lost 0 bases, J lost 2 bases, and 2 bases stayed unmatched. CDR1 SEHNR and CDR2 FQNEAQ come from the germline V gene (reference sequence). The full variable domain, its missing parts supplied by reference TRBV7-9 and TRBJ2-7, is DTGVSQNPRHKITKRGQNVTFRCDPISEHNRLYWYRQTLGQGPEFLTYFQNEAQLEKSRLLSDRFSAERPKGSFSTLEIQRTEQGDSAMYLCASSLAAGGPYEQYFGPGTRLTVT.

The chain links TRBV6-5 to TRBJ1-5; possibly TRBD1 for D (5 bases). CDR1 is MNHEY, CDR2 SVGAGI, per germline. V lost 6 bases and J lost 6, with 9 bases in between. The CDR3 spans 12 residues. The CDR3 bases are TGTGCCAGCAGGCAGGGTCGTCAGCCCCAGCATTTT. This gives the protein CASRQGRQPQHF.

This clone was picked up one time. V usage is TRBV6-2 or TRBV6-3 and J usage is TRBJ1-1; the D is unclear. This CDR3 is 17 amino acids long. V lost 3 bases and J lost 5, with 22 bases in between. Germline CDR1 MNHEY, CDR2 SVGEGT. The CDR3 nucleotides read TGTGCCAGCAGTTATCCGGAGTCTGGTCGGGAGTATACTGAAGCTTTCTTT. Translated: CASSYPESGREYTEAFF.